These 23 T cell receptor beta chains share one sample of origin, sequenced in a study of T-cell reconstitution after alpha-beta-depleted transplantation in children. TCRbeta library preparation incorporated unique molecular identifiers. TCRdb fed the PCR reads into MiXCR, producing one record per CDR3 protein. The profile shows about 580,000 distinct CDR3 sequences, roughly 24% of them singletons. The sequencing here drew on PBMCs, mostly from graft donor cells, taken 360 days after TCRalphabeta/CD19-depleted stem cell transplant. These receptors all come from a boy under three years old who had a stem cell transplant for acute myeloid leukemia, so the T cells may come from the graft donor.

This clonotype showed up just a few times. The rearrangement links TRBV28 to TRBJ2-5; TRBD2 matches 10 bases. With 2 bases clipped from V and 5 bases from J, the junction kept 5 bases outside the gene matches. The V gene's germline CDR1 is MDHEN and CDR2 SYDVKM. The CDR3 runs to 15 residues. CDR3 nucleotide sequence: TGTGCCAGCAGTTTACCCAGCGGGGGGGACGAGACCCAGTACTTC. Its translation is CASSLPSGGDETQYF.

In this sample, this clonotype turned up once. The chain uses TRBV11-2 and TRBJ2-1, with 11 bases matching TRBD2. Germline V CDR1 and CDR2: SGHAT, FQNNGV. V shed 5 bases, J shed 6 bases, and the junction held 15 bases outside the gene matches. The CDR3 is 18 amino acids. CDR3 sequence (DNA): TGTGCCAGCAGCCTGGCTATGCGACTAGCGGGACTAGGCAATGAGCAGTTCTTC. It encodes CASSLAMRLAGLGNEQFF.

The chain carries TRBV20-1 and TRBJ2-3; TRBD2 matches at 7 bases. From germline, CDR1 is DFQATT and CDR2 SNEGSKA (reference sequence). The CDR3 is 16 residues long. With 1 base clipped from V and 6 bases from J, the junction kept 13 bases outside the gene matches. The CDR3 protein is CSARVGLSGLQDTQYF. CDR3 nucleotides: TGCAGTGCTAGAGTTGGACTTAGCGGGCTCCAGGATACGCAGTATTTT.

The sample holds a few counts of this clonotype. The rearrangement joins TRBV6-4 to TRBJ2-3, with D tentatively TRBD2 (5 bases). The CDR3 sequence is 13 residues long. V was cut by 2 bases and J by 6 bases, with 9 bases left in between. From germline, CDR1 is MRHNA and CDR2 SNTAGT. Here the CDR3 reads CASSDLEGDTQYF. As DNA, the CDR3 is TGTGCCAGCAGTGACCTAGAGGGTGATACGCAGTATTTT.

This clonotype has at least ten counts. The genes are TRBV18 and TRBJ2-7; 9 bases align to TRBD1. The V gene end was trimmed by 2 bases and the J gene end by 5 bases; junction bases not matched to a gene: 4. The CDR3 length is 14 residues. The germline CDR1 and CDR2 sequences are KGHSH and LQKENI. In DNA form, the CDR3 reads TGTGCCAGCTCACCATCCGGGACAGGGAACGAGCAGTACTTC. Its protein product is CASSPSGTGNEQYF.

V gene TRBV7-2 combines with J gene TRBJ2-7, with 13 nucleotides matching TRBD2. This CDR3 region has 17 residues. V was clipped by 1 base and J by 3 bases; unmatched bases: 6. CDR1 SGHTA and CDR2 FQGNSA come from the germline V gene. CDR3 amino acids: CASSLGLAGGLNYEQYF. As DNA, the CDR3 is TGTGCCAGCAGCTTAGGACTAGCGGGGGGCCTGAACTACGAGCAGTACTTC.

This clonotype has more than one count but fewer than ten. The chain carries TRBV12-3 or TRBV12-4 and TRBJ2-5; D may be TRBD2 (5 bases). V was cut by 5 bases and J by 3 bases, with 13 bases left in between. CDR3 size: 14 residues. The CDR3 reads CASSRSYGEETQYF. The CDR3 nucleotides read TGTGCCAGCAGTCGAAGCTACGGGGAAGAGACCCAGTACTTC.

The chain carries TRBV12-3 or TRBV12-4 and TRBJ2-6; D remains ambiguous. The germline V and J ends were trimmed by 6 bases and 0 bases, with 6 bases remaining between them. The CDR3 is made up of 14 amino acids. CDR3 region: CASRRLSGANVLTF. The DNA for the CDR3 is TGTGCCAGCAGACGGCTCTCTGGGGCCAACGTCCTGACTTTC.

This clonotype was observed many times. This rearrangement joins TRBV12-3 or TRBV12-4 to TRBJ1-5; 8 bases align to TRBD1. This CDR3 is built from 14 residues. The ends lost 5 bases at V and 2 bases at J; junction bases unmatched: 2. The CDR3 DNA follows: TGTGCCAGCAGTGAGACAGGGGGCAATCAGCCCCAGCATTTT. It specifies CASSETGGNQPQHF.

This clonotype was found many times. The rearrangement links TRBV6-2 or TRBV6-3 to TRBJ2-1; maybe TRBD2 (5 bases). V lost 3 bases and J lost 8, with 14 bases in between. Germline CDR1 and CDR2: MNHEY and SVGEGT. CDR3 size: 14 residues. The CDR3 reads CASSYTRLIDEQFF. The CDR3 DNA sequence: TGTGCCAGCAGTTATACTAGGTTGATCGATGAGCAGTTCTTC.

This clonotype was counted many times. The rearrangement links TRBV12-3 or TRBV12-4 to TRBJ2-3, with a tentative D call TRBD2 (5 bases). The ends were cut back, 1 base at V and 3 bases at J, with 14 bases in the middle. The CDR3 covers 16 residues. Here the CDR3 DNA reads TGTGCCAGCAGTTTAGATGGGGTACTAGAAACAGATACGCAGTATTTT. It specifies CASSLDGVLETDTQYF.

This clonotype occurred a few times. The rearrangement joins TRBV27 to TRBJ2-1, with D hard to call. In germline, CDR1 is MNHEY, CDR2 SMNVEV (reference sequence). The V end was cut by 3 bases, the J end by 2 bases, with 11 bases between. The CDR3 has 15 residues. The CDR3 loop is CASSFAEQAYNEQFF. The CDR3 nucleotides are TGTGCCAGCAGTTTTGCCGAGCAGGCCTACAATGAGCAGTTCTTC.

This clonotype was counted at least ten times. The chain has TRBV3-1 and TRBJ2-2; a weak D match, TRBD1 (6 bases). Germline CDR1 LGHDT, CDR2 YNNKEL (reference sequence). V was clipped by 0 bases and J by 0 bases, with 8 bases between them. The CDR3 extends over 16 amino acids. Written as DNA, the CDR3 is TGTGCCAGCAGCCAAGAGGGGACACCGAACACCGGGGAGCTGTTTTTT. This gives the protein CASSQEGTPNTGELFF.

This clonotype was observed at least ten times. The chain has TRBV6-5 and TRBJ1-1, with 9 bases lining up with TRBD1. This CDR3 is 13 amino acids long. Germline assignment: CDR1 MNHEY and CDR2 SVGAGI. The trim removed 8 bases at V and 5 bases at J, leaving 6 bases unmatched. CDR3 sequence (DNA): TGTGCCAGCGGCCGGGACAGGGTGACTGAAGCTTTCTTT. Encoded protein: CASGRDRVTEAFF.

The V gene is TRBV6-6, the J gene TRBJ2-1; D not resolved. The CDR3 is 12 amino acids. Germline V gives CDR1 MNHNY, CDR2 SVGAGI (reference sequence). The V end lost 6 bases, the J end lost 7 bases, and 10 bases lay between the germline ends. In DNA form, the CDR3 reads TGTGCCAGCAGATCGGGTTGGAATGAGCAGTTCTTC. Translated: CASRSGWNEQFF.

The rearrangement joins TRBV5-1 to TRBJ2-7, with 10 bases aligning to TRBD1. The V and J ends lost 3 bases and 7 bases, in that order; junction bases with no gene match: 4. Germline CDR1 and CDR2: SGHRS and YFSETQ. CDR3 length: 13 residues. The CDR3 nucleotides are TGCGCCAGCAGCTGGACAGGGGGGATGGAGCAGTACGTC. This codes for CASSWTGGMEQYV.

The gene calls are TRBV5-1 and TRBJ2-3; D might be TRBD1 or TRBD2, each matching 5 bases. The CDR3 contains 15 residues. From germline, CDR1 is SGHRS and CDR2 YFSETQ. V was clipped by 3 bases and J by 0 bases, with 11 bases between them. CDR3 coding DNA: TGCGCCAGCAGCTCCGGGACGCATAGCACAGATACGCAGTATTTT. Its protein product is CASSSGTHSTDTQYF.

This clonotype turned up a few times. The gene calls are TRBV9 and TRBJ2-5, with D perhaps TRBD1 or TRBD2 (5 bases each). Trimming removed 1 base at V and 2 bases at J, with 21 bases between. The germline V gene has CDR1 SGDLS and CDR2 YYNGEE. CDR3 size: 18 residues. CDR3 DNA sequence: TGTGCCAGCAGCGTATCAGGGCTCCTACTAGGACCTCAAGAGACCCAGTACTTC. As protein: CASSVSGLLLGPQETQYF.

This CDR3 reads CASTRGSLPTDTQYF. CDR3 coding DNA: TGTGCCAGCACGAGGGGGTCCCTCCCCACAGATACGCAGTATTTT. The chain carries TRBV6-1 and TRBJ2-3, with D possibly matching TRBD1 (6 bases). V lost 7 bases and J 2 bases, leaving 16 bases between the germline ends. This CDR3 is 15 amino acids long. CDR1 MNHNS and CDR2 SASEGT come from the germline V gene.

This clonotype has more than one count but fewer than ten. This chain connects TRBV11-3 to TRBJ2-1, with 11 bases aligning to TRBD2. CDR1 is SGHNT and CDR2 is YENEEA in the germline V gene. The CDR3 loop spans 16 amino acids. The trim removed 5 bases at V and 5 bases at J, leaving 8 bases unmatched. DNA for the CDR3: TGTGCCAGCAGCAGGGGGACTAGCGGACTTAACAATGAGCAGTTCTTC. Translation: CASSRGTSGLNNEQFF.

The chain combines TRBV20-1 with TRBJ2-3; 7 nucleotides match TRBD2. There are 16 residues in the CDR3. Germline V gives CDR1 DFQATT, CDR2 SNEGSKA (reference sequence). Losses at the gene ends were 1 base for V and 4 bases for J; bases not matched to a gene: 11. CDR3 nucleotides: TGCAGTGCTAGAGTGGCGGGGGTGCGGGTGGCAGATACGCAGTATTTT. It translates to CSARVAGVRVADTQYF.

Ten or more counts support this clonotype. V is TRBV3-1 and J is TRBJ1-1, with D uncertain. V shed 0 bases and J shed 7 bases, with 9 bases lying between them. The germline gives CDR1 LGHDT, CDR2 YNNKEL (reference sequence). The CDR3 runs to 13 residues. The CDR3 loop is CASSQEILGEAFF. The CDR3, as DNA: TGTGCCAGCAGCCAAGAAATCCTCGGTGAAGCTTTCTTT. The full variable domain, completed using reference TRBV3-1 and TRBJ1-1, is DTAVSQTPKYLVTQMGNDKSIKCEQNLGHDTMYWYKQDSKKFLKIMFSYNNKELIINETVPNRFSPKSPDKAHLNLHINSLELGDSAVYFCASSQEILGEAFFGQGTRLTVV.

This clonotype was seen only a few times. The chain employs TRBV5-1 and TRBJ2-1; the match to TRBD1 covers 7 bases. The CDR3 has 15 residues. With 4 bases clipped from V and 7 bases from J, the junction kept 11 bases outside the gene matches. The germline CDR1 and CDR2 sequences are SGHRS and YFSETQ. The CDR3 sequence: CASSPGQALGNEQFF. In DNA form, the CDR3 reads TGCGCCAGCAGCCCCGGACAGGCCCTGGGAAATGAGCAGTTCTTC. Full variable domain (outside the CDR3, taken from reference TRBV5-1 and TRBJ2-1): KAGVTQTPRYLIKTRGQQVTLSCSPISGHRSVSWYQQTPGQGLQFLFEYFSETQRNKGNFPGRFSGRQFSNSRSEMNVSTLELGDSALYLCASSPGQALGNEQFFGPGTRLTVL.